This T cell receptor beta chain was documented in a study of early T cells in non-severe SARS-CoV-2 infection. Study overall: Chains were not paired, and sequencing was done on bulk RNA from unsorted whole blood. Findings and limits, study-wide: Reliance on VDJdb matching favored anti-spike CD8 responses; private and CD4 specificities were missed.

The TCR library protocol attached unique molecular identifiers to the individual cDNA molecules. TCRdb re-analysed the 5' RACE reads in MiXCR, keeping a single row per CDR3 protein. The table lists roughly 31,000 distinct CDR3 sequences, about 10% of them singletons. Worth noting for this clonotype: Its target is not known.

The V and J ends lost 2 bases and 3 bases respectively, with 16 bases between them. The germline V gene encodes CDR1 SGHAT and CDR2 FQDESV (reference sequence). CDR3 length: 16 residues. The rearrangement joins TRBV11-1 to TRBJ1-1; weak D call: TRBD1 (5 bases). Sequenced: whole blood. The receptor was isolated from an adult who was a healthcare worker with PCR-confirmed SARS-CoV-2 infection or an uninfected control (not recorded which). The CDR3 bases are TGTGCCAGCAGCTTATTCCAGGGAATTTTGTACACTGAAGCTTTCTTT. It codes for CASSLFQGILYTEAFF.